This T cell receptor beta chain was recorded in a study of blood T cell repertoires in COVID-19. At the level of the study: Samples representing acute and convalescent COVID-19 were sourced from the United States, Italy and Spain. Sample material is recorded as cDNA or gDNA derived from T cells, B-cell-depleted T cells, or PBMCs.

In the authors' methods: Reference gene primers were amplified, and this amplification served to estimate nucleated cell counts. Assay used: immunoSEQ multiplex PCR; TCRdb lists only in-frame clones, some missing. V and J calls and clone size come straight from that table; D and trimming were deduced from the DNA. Of about 78,000 clones listed, roughly nine tenths were seen once; the top ten hold 4.5% to 6%. The CDR3 length is 15 residues. Germline V lookup: CDR1 WSHSY, CDR2 SAAADI. Trimming removed 7 bases at V and 7 bases at J, with 17 bases between. The sample was peripheral blood. The TCR comes from a woman of 80 years or more with active or convalescent COVID-19. The chain couples TRBV10-2 to TRBJ1-6, with D uncertain. CDR3 coding DNA: TGCGCCAGCACCGAACGAGGCAGCCAAAATTCACCCCTCCACTTT. Protein: CASTERGSQNSPLHF.